These T cell receptor beta chains were read from a single sample in a study of Graves' ophthalmopathy and Graves' hyperthyroidism. TCRdb itself ran the multiplex PCR reads through MiXCR, one entry per CDR3 protein. This sample has 350,000 or so distinct CDR3 sequences, with roughly 15% found just once. Sequencing was done on a sample of peripheral blood. The receptors were gathered from an adult man with Graves' ophthalmopathy. The CDR3 runs from the conserved cysteine through the conserved F or W. Each record gives: J gene, clone size, V gene, D gene, CDR3 DNA, CDR3 protein. The D gene is left open where the match is weak. Not every row has a clone size; where given, it reads once, few, many or a size class.

J: TRBJ1-1
size: many
V: TRBV30
D: -
DNA: TGTGCCTGGAGACGCCAGATTGAAGCTTTCTTT
CDR3: CAWRRQIEAFF

J: TRBJ2-5
size: many
V: TRBV5-1
D: TRBD2
DNA: TGCGCCAGCAGCTTGGAACTAGCGGCCCACCTTGTCACCCAGTACTTC
CDR3: CASSLELAAHLVTQYF

J: TRBJ2-7
size: many
V: TRBV12-3/TRBV12-4
D: TRBD2
DNA: TGTGCCAGCAGCCGGGGGGGCGCTACCTACGAGCAGTACTTC
CDR3: CASSRGGATYEQYF

J: TRBJ1-2
size: many
V: TRBV30
D: -
DNA: TGTGCCTGGAGTGCCCAGGGTTCCTATGGCTACACCTTC
CDR3: CAWSAQGSYGYTF

J: TRBJ2-5
size: many
V: TRBV7-2
D: -
DNA: TGTGCCAGCAGCTTAAAGTTCGTTGAGACCCAGTACTTC
CDR3: CASSLKFVETQYF

J: TRBJ2-7
size: many
V: TRBV6-1
D: -
DNA: TGTGCCAGCAGTGAAGACGGACTTCGTGCCGCCGAGCAGTACTTC
CDR3: CASSEDGLRAAEQYF

J: TRBJ1-2
size: many
V: TRBV19
D: TRBD1
DNA: TGTGCCAGTAGTATACCGAGACAGGGGTATTCGGGCTACACCTTC
CDR3: CASSIPRQGYSGYTF

J: TRBJ1-1
size: many
V: TRBV7-8
D: -
DNA: TGTGCCAGCAGCTTTCCCCGTCACCCACCGACTGAAGCTTTCTTT
CDR3: CASSFPRHPPTEAFF

J: TRBJ2-5
size: -
V: TRBV13
D: TRBD1
DNA: TGTGCCAGCAGCTCGCGGGACAGGGGGATAGAGACCCAGTACTTC
CDR3: CASSSRDRGIETQYF

J: TRBJ2-7
size: many
V: TRBV7-2
D: -
DNA: TGTGCCAGCAGCTTAGGTATTGGCCTTAAGCGCGAGCAGTACTTC
CDR3: CASSLGIGLKREQYF

J: TRBJ2-2
size: many
V: TRBV6-5
D: TRBD1
DNA: TGTGCCAGCAGTAGGACAGGGGGGGACACCGGGGAGCTGTTTTTT
CDR3: CASSRTGGDTGELFF

J: TRBJ2-7
size: many
V: TRBV9
D: -
DNA: TGTGCCAGCAGCGTAGCTACCAGGGGGGACGAGCAGTACTTC
CDR3: CASSVATRGDEQYF

J: TRBJ2-7
size: many
V: TRBV9
D: TRBD1
DNA: TGTGCCAGCAGCGTAGCGGGACAGGGGTTTGGCGAGCAGTACTTC
CDR3: CASSVAGQGFGEQYF

J: TRBJ1-5
size: many
V: TRBV6-5
D: -
DNA: TGTGCCAGCTCTGCAGGGTCGTCGGGTCAGCCCCAGCATTTT
CDR3: CASSAGSSGQPQHF

J: TRBJ2-7
size: many
V: TRBV20-1
D: TRBD1
DNA: TGCAGTGCTAGGGCCGGGACAGGATCCTACGAGCAGTACTTC
CDR3: CSARAGTGSYEQYF

J: TRBJ2-2
size: -
V: TRBV20-1
D: TRBD2
DNA: TGCAGTGCTAACCCGGGAGGACGGACCGGGGAGCTGTTTTTT
CDR3: CSANPGGRTGELFF

J: TRBJ1-2
size: -
V: TRBV6-1
D: TRBD1
DNA: TGTGCCAGCAGTCGAGGGACAGGGGATTATGGCTACACCTTC
CDR3: CASSRGTGDYGYTF

J: TRBJ1-1
size: many
V: TRBV6-2/TRBV6-3
D: -
DNA: TGTGCCAGCAGCTTTATCCAAGAGGCTTTCTTT
CDR3: CASSFIQEAFF